This TCR beta chain was retrieved from a study of blood T cell repertoires in COVID-19. The CDR3 is 16 amino acids. V shed 4 bases, J shed 0 bases, and the junction held 6 bases outside the gene matches. Germline V gene sequence: CDR1 SGHRS, CDR2 YFSETQ. In the original analysis: Amplification from reference gene primers served as the basis for estimated nucleated cell counts. Sequenced by immunoSEQ multiplex PCR; TCRdb stores in-frame clones only, minus some. The V and J calls and clone size come from that table; D and trimming were worked out from the DNA. The table lists around 150,000 clones, 65% to 90% of them singletons, with less than 3.5% in the top ten.

Source material: peripheral blood. V and J are TRBV5-1 and TRBJ1-3; 8 positions agree with TRBD1. The TCR was taken from a man between 65 and 85 years old with acute or convalescent COVID-19. The CDR3 protein is CASSPTGAYSGNTIYF. The CDR3 DNA reads as TGCGCCAGCAGCCCGACAGGGGCCTACTCTGGAAACACCATATATTTT.